One T cell receptor beta chain is described in this entry. Its antigen is as yet unknown. This sample stems from a study of identical twins. TCRdb used MiXCR to reprocess the 5' RACE reads, holding one entry per CDR3 protein. Among 400,000 to 650,000 distinct CDR3 sequences, less than 25% were seen once, and the ten largest hold around 0.9%. Study-level results: Zero-insertion analyses were open to partial confounding by invariant MAIT and iNKT cells.

The CDR3 loop spans 12 amino acids. Germline assignment: CDR1 SGHRS and CDR2 YFSETQ. The ends lost 4 bases at V and 10 bases at J; junction bases unmatched: 7. These sequences were also reported in another study, on T cells expressing NK-cell markers.

Sequences were obtained from CD4+ T cells sorted from blood. The rearrangement uses TRBV5-1 and TRBJ1-1, with TRBD1 matching 7 bases. This clonotype was sampled from a woman aged 18-29 years in good health. The chain's CDR3 is CASSPDRVGAFF. The CDR3 DNA follows: TGCGCCAGCAGCCCTGACAGGGTTGGAGCTTTCTTT.